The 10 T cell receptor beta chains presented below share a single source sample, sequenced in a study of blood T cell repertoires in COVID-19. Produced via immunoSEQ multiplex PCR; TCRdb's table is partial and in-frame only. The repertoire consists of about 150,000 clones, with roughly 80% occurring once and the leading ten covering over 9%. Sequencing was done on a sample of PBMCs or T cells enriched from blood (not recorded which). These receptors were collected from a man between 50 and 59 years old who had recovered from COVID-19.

CDR3 in amino acids: CASSLEAGRNTIYF. As DNA, the CDR3 is TGTGCCAGCAGCTTGGAGGCGGGACGAAACACCATATATTTT. This chain connects TRBV5-5 to TRBJ1-3; weak D call: TRBD1 (5 bases). The CDR3 runs 14 residues. CDR1 SGHKS and CDR2 YYEKEE come from the germline V gene (reference sequence). The V and J ends lost 0 bases and 5 bases respectively, with 9 bases between them.

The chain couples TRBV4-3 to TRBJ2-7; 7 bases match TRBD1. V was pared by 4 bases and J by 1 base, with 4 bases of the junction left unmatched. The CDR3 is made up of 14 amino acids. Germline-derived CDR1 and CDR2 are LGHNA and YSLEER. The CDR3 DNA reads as TGCGCCAGCAGCCCGACAGGGCTATCCTACGAGCAGTACTTC. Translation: CASSPTGLSYEQYF.

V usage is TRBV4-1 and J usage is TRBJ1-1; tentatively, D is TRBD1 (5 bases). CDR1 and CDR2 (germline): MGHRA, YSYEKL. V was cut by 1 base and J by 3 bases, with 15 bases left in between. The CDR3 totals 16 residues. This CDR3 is CASSQVGRGSDTEAFF. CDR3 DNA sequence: TGCGCCAGCAGCCAAGTGGGGAGGGGATCGGACACTGAAGCTTTCTTT.

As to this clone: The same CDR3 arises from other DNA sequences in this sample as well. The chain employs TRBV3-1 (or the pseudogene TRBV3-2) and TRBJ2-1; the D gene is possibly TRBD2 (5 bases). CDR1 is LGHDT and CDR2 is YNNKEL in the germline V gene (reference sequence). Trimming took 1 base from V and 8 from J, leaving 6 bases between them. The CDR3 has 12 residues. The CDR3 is CASSQAGYEQFF. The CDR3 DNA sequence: TGTGCCAGCAGCCAAGCGGGATATGAGCAGTTCTTC.

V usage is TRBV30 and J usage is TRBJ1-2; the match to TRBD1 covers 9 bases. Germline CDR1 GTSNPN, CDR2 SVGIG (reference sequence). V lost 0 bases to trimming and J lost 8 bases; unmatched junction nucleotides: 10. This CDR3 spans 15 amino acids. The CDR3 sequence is CAWSVVGTGSWGYTF. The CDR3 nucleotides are TGTGCCTGGAGTGTAGTTGGGACAGGGAGTTGGGGCTACACCTTC. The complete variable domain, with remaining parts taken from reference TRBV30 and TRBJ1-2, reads SQTIHQWPATLVQPVGSPLSLECTVEGTSNPNLYWYRQAAGRGLQLLFYSVGIGQISSEVPQNLSASRPQDRQFILSSKKLLLSDSGFYLCAWSVVGTGSWGYTFGSGTRLTVV.

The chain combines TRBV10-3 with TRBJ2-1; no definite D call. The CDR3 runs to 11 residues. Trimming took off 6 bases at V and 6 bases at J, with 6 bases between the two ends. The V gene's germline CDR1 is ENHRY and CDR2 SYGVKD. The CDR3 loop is CAISLGNEQFF. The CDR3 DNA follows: TGTGCCATCAGCCTCGGCAATGAGCAGTTCTTC.

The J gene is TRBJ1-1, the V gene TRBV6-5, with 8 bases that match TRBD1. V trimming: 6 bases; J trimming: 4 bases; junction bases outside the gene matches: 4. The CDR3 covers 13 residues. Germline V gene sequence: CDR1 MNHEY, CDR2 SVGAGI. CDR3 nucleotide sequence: TGTGCCAGCAGGGGCGGACAGGGCACTGAAGCTTTCTTT. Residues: CASRGGQGTEAFF.

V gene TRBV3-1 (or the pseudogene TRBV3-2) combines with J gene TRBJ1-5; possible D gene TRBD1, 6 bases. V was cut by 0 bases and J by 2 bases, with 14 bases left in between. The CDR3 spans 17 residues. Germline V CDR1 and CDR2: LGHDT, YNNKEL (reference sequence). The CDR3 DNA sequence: TGTGCCAGCAGCCAAGAAGGGGGTCCTCAGCGCAATCAGCCCCAGCATTTT. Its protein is CASSQEGGPQRNQPQHF.

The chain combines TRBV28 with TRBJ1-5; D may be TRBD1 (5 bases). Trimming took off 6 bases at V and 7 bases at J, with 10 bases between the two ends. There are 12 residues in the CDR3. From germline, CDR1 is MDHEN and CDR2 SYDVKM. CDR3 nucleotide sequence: TGTGCCAGCAGCAGGGAGGGGCAGCCCCAGCATTTT. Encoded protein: CASSREGQPQHF. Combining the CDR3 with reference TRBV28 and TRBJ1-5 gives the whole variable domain DVKVTQSSRYLVKRTGEKVFLECVQDMDHENMFWYRQDPGLGLRLIYFSYDVKMKEKGDIPEGYSVSREKKERFSLILESASTNQTSMYLCASSREGQPQHFGDGTRLSIL.

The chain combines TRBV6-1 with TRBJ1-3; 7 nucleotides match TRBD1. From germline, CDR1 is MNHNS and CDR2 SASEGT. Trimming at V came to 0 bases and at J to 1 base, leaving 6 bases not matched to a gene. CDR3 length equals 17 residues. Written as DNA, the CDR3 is TGTGCCAGCAGTGAAGCTGTAAGGACAGGATCTGGAAACACCATATATTTT. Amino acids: CASSEAVRTGSGNTIYF.